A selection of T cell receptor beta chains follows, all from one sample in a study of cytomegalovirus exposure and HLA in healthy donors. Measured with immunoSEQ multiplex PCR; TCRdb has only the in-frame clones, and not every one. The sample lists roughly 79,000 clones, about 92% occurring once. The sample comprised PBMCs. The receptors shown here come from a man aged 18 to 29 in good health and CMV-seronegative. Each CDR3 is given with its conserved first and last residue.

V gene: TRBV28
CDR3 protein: CASSPTFPPQHF

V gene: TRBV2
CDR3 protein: CASNYGTGPEKLFF

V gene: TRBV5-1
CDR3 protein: CASSLYSEQGPYEQYF

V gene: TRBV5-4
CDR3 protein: CASNADRVSEAFF

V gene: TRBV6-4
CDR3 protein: CASTLTSPPTGELFF

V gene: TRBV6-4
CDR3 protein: CASSDSARLNTGELFF

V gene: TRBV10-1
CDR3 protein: CASSRGGLEETQYF

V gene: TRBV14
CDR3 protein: CASSQDTAEAFF

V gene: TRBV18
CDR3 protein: CASSGGASIYGYTF

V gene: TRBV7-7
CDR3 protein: CASSARGGEGELFF